This T cell receptor (beta chain) was found in a study of glioma-infiltrating T cells listed by TCRdb under 2016. Broadly, across the study: Sequencing of TCR alpha- and beta-chain repertoires was performed on glioma tissue, on non-neoplastic brain tissue, and on matched peripheral blood mononuclear cells. To gauge divergence between tissue and blood T-cell populations, every tissue-infiltrating repertoire was compared against the peripheral blood repertoire from the same patient. Three low-grade glioma patients, under ten primary glioblastoma patients and three non-glioma patients contributing non-neoplastic brain tissue were included in the paired cohort.

Study-level results and caveats: Group comparisons rested on small numbers: three non-neoplastic, three low-grade glioma and roughly 8 glioblastoma patients. Only a very small number of CDR3 sequences turned up in both tissue and blood, a result put down to high CDR3 diversity combined with limited sampling. VJ-independent divergence between tissue and blood was below expectation in non-neoplastic patients but above expectation in all gliomas, especially low-grade gliomas.

TCR alpha and beta CDR3 regions were amplified with the iRepertoire nested amplicon-rescue multiplex PCR (arm-PCR) platform from RNA. The input for one-step reverse transcription and amplification was roughly 100-450 ng of either tissue mRNA or PBMC total RNA. Following bead purification, Illumina adapters were added by a secondary multiplex PCR, and libraries between 200 and 400 bp were gel-purified. Internal 6-nucleotide barcodes were carried by the libraries and were used for demultiplexing. Sequencing of libraries was performed on an Illumina MiSeq with 2x220 or 2x250 nucleotide paired-end reads. The authors processed their data as follows. Paired reads were merged using FLASH 1.2.11 and aligned with BWA-MEM to the GRCh37 human genome, and TRA and TRB reads were then extracted. For V and J assignment, an IMGT-derived reference of cassette sequences and CDR3 motifs that included pseudogenes was used. Reads were translated in three frames, and productive CDR3s were defined by a C…FGXG motif without stop codons. A clonotype was defined as a unique combination of a V-J cassette pair and a CDR3 amino acid sequence. Hamming distance filtering was applied to reads, with thresholds set by the sequence error rate of each sample in mapped regions. The public reads were reprocessed in TCRdb via fastp at Q25 and MiXCR, keeping in-frame beta chains. Each entry merges the rows of one CDR3 protein and shows their most common DNA and genes. TCRdb, rather than the study authors, made the V and J calls. This sample holds under 200,000 distinct CDR3 sequences; roughly 45% were observed only once. The ten most abundant clones make up 4% to 6.5% of the sample.

This clonotype came up many times. What this receptor recognizes is not known. No base-level quality is on record; no much larger clone is a single base apart. Counted from cysteine to phenylalanine, this CDR3 has 11 amino acids. Kept here is only the CDR3 DNA, which spans 33 bases and is read in frame from base 1. Cut back by 2 bases and 5 bases, the V and J ends lie 7 bases apart. The CDR1 and CDR2 encoded by the germline V gene (reference sequence) are DFQATT and SNEGSKA. Source material: glioma tissue, nonneoplastic brain tissue, or PBMCs (not recorded which). This clonotype originated in a human donor with low-grade glioma or glioblastoma, undergoing nonglioma brain surgery, or in good health (not recorded which). Here the chain combines TRBV20-1 and TRBJ2-7; TRBD1 is a weak D gene call, 5 bases matching. CDR3 loop: CSARQGHEQYF. The sequenced DNA is TGCAGTGCTAGACAGGGCCACGAGCAGTACTTC.